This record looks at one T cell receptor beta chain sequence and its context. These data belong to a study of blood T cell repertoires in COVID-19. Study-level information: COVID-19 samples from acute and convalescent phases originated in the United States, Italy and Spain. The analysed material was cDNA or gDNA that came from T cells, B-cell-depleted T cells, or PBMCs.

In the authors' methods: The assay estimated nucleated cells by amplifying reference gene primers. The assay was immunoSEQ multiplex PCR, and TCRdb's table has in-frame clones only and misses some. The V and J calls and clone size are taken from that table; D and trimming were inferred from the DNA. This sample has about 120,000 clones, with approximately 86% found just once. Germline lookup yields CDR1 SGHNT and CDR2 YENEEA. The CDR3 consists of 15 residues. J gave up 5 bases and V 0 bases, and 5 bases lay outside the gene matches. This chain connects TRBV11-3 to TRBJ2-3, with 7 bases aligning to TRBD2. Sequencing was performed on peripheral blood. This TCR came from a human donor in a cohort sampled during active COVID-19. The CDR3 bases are TGTGCCAGCAGCTTAGAAGGGAGGGTTCAAGATACGCAGTATTTT. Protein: CASSLEGRVQDTQYF.